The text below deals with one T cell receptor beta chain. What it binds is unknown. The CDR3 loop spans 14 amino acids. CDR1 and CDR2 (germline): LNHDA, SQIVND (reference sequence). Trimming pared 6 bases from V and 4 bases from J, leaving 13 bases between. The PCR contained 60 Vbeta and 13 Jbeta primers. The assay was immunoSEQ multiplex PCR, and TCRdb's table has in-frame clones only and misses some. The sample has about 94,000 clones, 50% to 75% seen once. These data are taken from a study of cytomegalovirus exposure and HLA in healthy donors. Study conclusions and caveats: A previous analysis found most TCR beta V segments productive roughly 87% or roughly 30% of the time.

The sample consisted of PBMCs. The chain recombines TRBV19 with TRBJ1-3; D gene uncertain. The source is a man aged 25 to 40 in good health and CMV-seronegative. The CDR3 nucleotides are TGTGCCAGTAGCGATCGAGAGGTCGGAAACACCATATATTTT. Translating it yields CASSDREVGNTIYF.